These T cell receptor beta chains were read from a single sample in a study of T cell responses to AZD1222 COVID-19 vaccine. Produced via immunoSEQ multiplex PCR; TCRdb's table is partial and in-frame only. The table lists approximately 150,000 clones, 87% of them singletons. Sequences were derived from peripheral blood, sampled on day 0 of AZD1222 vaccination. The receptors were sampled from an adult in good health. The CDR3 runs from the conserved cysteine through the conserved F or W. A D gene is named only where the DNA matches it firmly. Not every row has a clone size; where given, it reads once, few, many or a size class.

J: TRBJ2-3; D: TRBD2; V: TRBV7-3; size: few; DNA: TGTGCCAGCAGCGCCCAGGGACTAGCGGGAGATATGAATACGCAGTATTTT; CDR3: CASSAQGLAGDMNTQYF
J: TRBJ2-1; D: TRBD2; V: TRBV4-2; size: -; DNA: TGTGCCAGCAGCCAAGACTTGCGGGGGTACAATGAGCAGTTCTTC; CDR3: CASSQDLRGYNEQFF
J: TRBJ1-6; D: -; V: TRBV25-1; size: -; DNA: TGTGCCAGCAGTCGACAGGACGTTAGCCATTCACCCCTCCACTTT; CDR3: CASSRQDVSHSPLHF
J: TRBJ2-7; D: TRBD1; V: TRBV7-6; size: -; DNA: TGTGCCAGCAGCTTAGTTTTTACAGGGGGCTGGAACGAGCAGTACTTC; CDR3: CASSLVFTGGWNEQYF
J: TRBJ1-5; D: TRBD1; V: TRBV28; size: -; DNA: TGTGCCAGCAGTTTACCCGGGACAGGGGCTCGGACCCAGCATTTT; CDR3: CASSLPGTGARTQHF
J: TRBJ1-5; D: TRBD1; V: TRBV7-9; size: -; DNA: TGTGCCAGCAGCACAGACAGGGTTGTATTGCAGCCCCAGCATTTT; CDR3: CASSTDRVVLQPQHF
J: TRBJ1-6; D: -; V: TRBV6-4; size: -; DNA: TGTGCCAGCAGTGACGGGCCACGGAGGGGTTCACCCCTCCACTTT; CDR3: CASSDGPRRGSPLHF
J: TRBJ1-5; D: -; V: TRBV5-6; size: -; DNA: TGTGCCAGCAGCTTGGCCTCAGAGCATAGCAATCAGCCCCAGCATTTT; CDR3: CASSLASEHSNQPQHF
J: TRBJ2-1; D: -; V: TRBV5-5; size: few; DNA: TGTGCCAGCAGCTGGGGGGGACACCTCAATGAGCAGTTCTTC; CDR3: CASSWGGHLNEQFF
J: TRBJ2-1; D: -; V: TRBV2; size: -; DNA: TGTGCCAGCAGCGGAGCTCTGAGGGGGGGGGACAATGAGCAGTTCTTC; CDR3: CASSGALRGGDNEQFF
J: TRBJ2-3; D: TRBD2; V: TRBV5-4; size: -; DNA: TGTGCCAGCAGCACCGGGACTAGCGGGGATACGCAGTATTTT; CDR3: CASSTGTSGDTQYF
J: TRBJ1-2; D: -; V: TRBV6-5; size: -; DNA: TGTGCCTCCATCGGGCAGGGTAACTATGGCTACACCTTC; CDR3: CASIGQGNYGYTF
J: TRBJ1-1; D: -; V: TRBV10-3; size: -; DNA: TGTGCCATCAGTTCGACAGGGAACACTGAAGCTTTCTTT; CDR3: CAISSTGNTEAFF
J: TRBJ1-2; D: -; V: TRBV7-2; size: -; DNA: TGTGCCAGCAGCTCGGGGACCGGGGCCTATGGCTACACCTTC; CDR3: CASSSGTGAYGYTF
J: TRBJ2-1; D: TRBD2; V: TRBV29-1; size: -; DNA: TGCAGTTCTGCGGGAGACAATGAGCAGTTCTTC; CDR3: CSSAGDNEQFF
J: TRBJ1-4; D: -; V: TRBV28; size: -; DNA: TGTGCCAGCAGAAGTCTTCAAAAACTGTTTTTT; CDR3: CASRSLQKLFF
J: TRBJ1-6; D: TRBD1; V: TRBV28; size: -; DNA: TGTGCCAGCAGCCCCACCCGGACAGGGGGAAACTCACCCCTCCACTTT; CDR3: CASSPTRTGGNSPLHF
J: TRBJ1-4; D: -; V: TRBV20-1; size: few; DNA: TGCAGTGCTAGGAATGCAGAAAAACTGTTTTTT; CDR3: CSARNAEKLFF
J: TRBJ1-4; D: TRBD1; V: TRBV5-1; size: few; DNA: TGCGCCAGCAGCAGGGGGGTTGACAGGGCCAATGAAAAACTGTTTTTT; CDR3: CASSRGVDRANEKLFF
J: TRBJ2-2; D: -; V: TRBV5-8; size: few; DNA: TGTGCCAGCAGCCCCAGACAGACCGGGGAGCTGTTTTTT; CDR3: CASSPRQTGELFF
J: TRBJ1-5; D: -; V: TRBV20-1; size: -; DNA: TGCAGTCCTTATCAGCCCCAGCATTTT; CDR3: CSPYQPQHF
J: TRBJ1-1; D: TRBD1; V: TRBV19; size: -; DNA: TGTGCCAGTAGTATGCGAGGGCAGGGGGCTCTCCGAGGTGAAGCTTTCTTT; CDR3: CASSMRGQGALRGEAFF
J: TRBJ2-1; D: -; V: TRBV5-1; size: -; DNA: TGCGCCAGCAGCTCCGGGTCCTCCTACAATGAGCAGTTCTTC; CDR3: CASSSGSSYNEQFF
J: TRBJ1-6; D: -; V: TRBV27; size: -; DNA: TGTGCCAGCAGTTTAATCGGAGGGGCGGCCTATAATTCACCCCTCCACTTT; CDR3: CASSLIGGAAYNSPLHF
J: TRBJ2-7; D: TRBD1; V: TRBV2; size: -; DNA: TGTGCCAGCAGTGAGAGACAGGGGGGATACGAGCAGTACTTC; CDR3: CASSERQGGYEQYF
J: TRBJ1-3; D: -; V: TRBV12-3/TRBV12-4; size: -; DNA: TGTGCCAGCAGTAGGGAGGTAAACACCATATATTTT; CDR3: CASSREVNTIYF
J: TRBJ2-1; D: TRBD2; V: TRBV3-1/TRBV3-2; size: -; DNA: TGTGCCAGCAGCCCACAAACTAGCGGGAGTGTAGGTGAGCAGTTCTTC; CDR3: CASSPQTSGSVGEQFF
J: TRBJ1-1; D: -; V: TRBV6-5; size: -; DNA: TGTGCCAGCAGTTACCGGACAGACACTGAAGCTTTCTTT; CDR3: CASSYRTDTEAFF
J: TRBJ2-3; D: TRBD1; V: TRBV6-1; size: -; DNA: TGTGCCAGCAGTGAACGATCAGGGGGCGCAGATACGCAGTATTTT; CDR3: CASSERSGGADTQYF
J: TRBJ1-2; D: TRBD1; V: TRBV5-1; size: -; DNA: TGCGCCAGCAGCTTGTCCCCGGACAGGTGGTATGGCTACACCTTC; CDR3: CASSLSPDRWYGYTF
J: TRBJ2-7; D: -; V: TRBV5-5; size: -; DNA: TGTGCCAGCAGCCCTACAGGGACCACCTACGAGCAGTACTTC; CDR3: CASSPTGTTYEQYF
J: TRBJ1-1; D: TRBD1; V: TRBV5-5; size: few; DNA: TGTGCCAGCAGCCTGGACAGGATGAGCACTGAAGCTTTCTTT; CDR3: CASSLDRMSTEAFF
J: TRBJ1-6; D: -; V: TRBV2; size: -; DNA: TGTGCCAGCACCCCCTCCGGCGATTCACCCCTCCACTTT; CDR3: CASTPSGDSPLHF
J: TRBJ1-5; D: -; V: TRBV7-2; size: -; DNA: TGTGCCAGCAGCTTGTCGCGGGGTGATCAGCCCCAGCATTTT; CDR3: CASSLSRGDQPQHF
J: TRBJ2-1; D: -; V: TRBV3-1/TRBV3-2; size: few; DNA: TGTGCCAGCAGCCAGCGGGCTAATGAGCAGTTCTTC; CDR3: CASSQRANEQFF
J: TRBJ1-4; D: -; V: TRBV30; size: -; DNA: TGTGCCACCGGGGTGAGGGGCCGTAATGAAAAACTGTTTTTT; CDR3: CATGVRGRNEKLFF